The source of this T cell receptor (beta chain) is a study of beta chain features in type 1 diabetes. Study-wide results and limits: Lower insertion and higher deletion counts appeared at VDJ junctions in type 1 diabetes patients. Whether TCRB rearrangement is influenced by HLA type went unresolved here. A moderate, significant TCRB CDR3 shortening appeared in type 1 diabetes across four CD4+ subsets. The naive, central memory and Treg TCRB repertoires showed an apparent similarity that was greater among patients than among healthy donors.

This clone has a handful of counts. Antigen: not known. Trimming removed 0 bases at V and 13 bases at J, with 23 bases between. The CDR3 sequence is 16 residues long. Germline values: CDR1 SGHDT, CDR2 YYEEEE. A sort by CD45RO/CCR7/CD25/CD127/CD95/CD27 yielded CD4+ naive, central memory, regulatory and stem cell-like memory cells. Every isolated RNA sample was fully reverse transcribed, so sequencing captured expressed TCRB transcripts. The table came from immunoSEQ multiplex PCR; TCRdb's copy has only in-frame clones and leaves some out. The sample lists roughly 730,000 clones, 13% occurring once. The sequencing sample was made of naive CD4+ T cells from blood. The source is a man aged 18 to 30 with type 1 diabetes. The chain employs TRBV5-6 and TRBJ2-1; D is possibly TRBD1 (5 bases). CDR3 coding DNA: TGTGCCAGCAGCTTGGGTGACAGTCCTCTCGAACGTTCCCAGTTCTTC. It codes for CASSLGDSPLERSQFF.